The 23 T cell receptor beta chains below all came from one sample that was sequenced in a study of naive and memory T cell subsets. The beta constant-region primer was an equimolar mix of two oligonucleotides covering TRBC1 and TRBC2. A single record per CDR3 protein comes from TCRdb applying MiXCR to the UMI-ligation and nested PCR reads. The sample has 140,000 to 150,000 distinct CDR3 sequences; over 15% are singletons. The specimen was naive CD4+ T cells from blood. These receptors all come from a human donor in good health.

The genes are TRBV7-7 and TRBJ2-2; D ambiguous. In germline, CDR1 is SSHAT, CDR2 FNYEAQ (reference sequence). The CDR3 has 16 residues. Trimming left V 4 bases short and J 4 bases short, with 16 bases between. The CDR3 loop reads CASSSGLISSTGELFF. In nucleotides, the CDR3 is TGTGCCAGCAGCTCTGGCCTCATTTCGAGCACCGGGGAGCTGTTTTTT.

The rearrangement uses TRBV3-1 and TRBJ2-5, with 8 nucleotides matching TRBD1. This CDR3 region has 14 residues. Germline loops: CDR1 LGHDT, CDR2 YNNKEL (reference sequence). Losses at the gene ends were 4 bases for V and 1 base for J; bases not matched to a gene: 2. CDR3 DNA: TGTGCCAGCAGCCTGACAGGGGCCCAAGAGACCCAGTACTTC. Its translation is CASSLTGAQETQYF.

For the CDR3, the DNA is TGTGCCAGCAGTACCCCCGTGACAGGGGGCTCTGAAGCTTTCTTT. Translated: CASSTPVTGGSEAFF. The chain joins TRBV28 to TRBJ1-1, with TRBD1 matching 10 bases. Germline CDR1 is MDHEN and CDR2 is SYDVKM. Trimming took 5 bases from V and 6 from J; bases not matched to a gene: 9. The CDR3 loop spans 15 amino acids.

This chain connects TRBV9 to TRBJ2-1, with TRBD2 matching 10 bases. The germline gives CDR1 SGDLS, CDR2 YYNGEE. The CDR3 runs to 18 residues. With V trimmed by 0 bases and J by 5 bases, 11 bases remained unmatched. This CDR3 is CASSVDNSGRSRDNEQFF. CDR3 bases: TGTGCCAGCAGCGTAGACAATAGCGGGAGGTCGAGGGACAATGAGCAGTTCTTC.

The sample holds a few counts of this clonotype. This chain connects TRBV7-2 to TRBJ2-1; 7 bases align to TRBD2. The CDR3 contains 14 residues. CDR1 is SGHTA, CDR2 FQGNSA, per germline. V trimming: 5 bases; J trimming: 8 bases; junction bases outside the gene matches: 9. For the CDR3, the DNA is TGTGCCAGCAGCCCTAGACTAGCATCCGATGAGCAGTTCTTC. Translation: CASSPRLASDEQFF.

V and J are TRBV5-6 and TRBJ1-3; tentative D call: TRBD1 (6 bases). V lost 1 base, J lost 4 bases, and 21 bases lay in between. Per germline, CDR1 SGHDT and CDR2 YYEEEE. The CDR3 contains 18 residues. The CDR3 DNA follows: TGTGCCAGCAGCTTGATTGGCTGGGGGGCACAACTCGGAAACACCATATATTTT. Its protein is CASSLIGWGAQLGNTIYF.

This clonotype came up many times. The CDR3 coding sequence is TGCAGTGCTAATTCCCGGACACGCTACGAGCAGTACTTC. It translates to CSANSRTRYEQYF. The gene calls are TRBV20-1 and TRBJ2-7; possible D gene TRBD1, 5 bases. V was pared by 4 bases and J by 3 bases, with 13 bases between. Germline assignment: CDR1 DFQATT and CDR2 SNEGSKA (reference sequence). The CDR3 totals 13 residues.

This clonotype turned up a few times. The chain links TRBV20-1 to TRBJ2-3, with D hard to call. The CDR3 runs 14 residues. V lost 2 bases to trimming and J lost 0 bases, with 9 bases between them. Germline V gene sequence: CDR1 DFQATT, CDR2 SNEGSKA (reference sequence). The DNA of the CDR3 is TGCAGTGCTAGAAAGGGCTCGAGCACAGATACGCAGTATTTT. It specifies CSARKGSSTDTQYF.

The chain employs TRBV12-3 or TRBV12-4 and TRBJ1-5; D is unresolved. The V and J ends lost 5 bases and 2 bases respectively, with 10 bases between them. The CDR3 is made up of 14 amino acids. CDR3 residues: CASSLEDGNQPQHF. CDR3 sequence (DNA): TGTGCCAGCAGTCTTGAAGATGGCAATCAGCCCCAGCATTTT.

The chain recombines TRBV12-3 or TRBV12-4 with TRBJ2-3; 14 nucleotides agree with TRBD2. This CDR3 is built from 15 residues. Trimming cost V 5 bases and J 7 bases; bases outside gene matches: 5. The CDR3 loop reads CASSTGLAGEYTQYF. CDR3 nucleotides: TGTGCCAGCAGTACGGGACTAGCGGGAGAGTATACGCAGTATTTT.

CDR3 residues: CASSLTTSVEQFF. The CDR3 DNA follows: TGTGCCAGCAGCTTAACGACATCCGTTGAGCAGTTCTTC. The chain employs TRBV7-3 and TRBJ2-1; D remains unclear. CDR1 and CDR2 (germline): SGHTA, FQGTGA. V dropped 0 bases and J dropped 9 bases, with 9 bases sitting between them. CDR3 length: 13 amino acids.

There are a few counts of this clonotype. The chain employs TRBV6-6 and TRBJ1-2; a possible D gene is TRBD1 (5 bases). Germline V lookup: CDR1 MNHNY, CDR2 SVGAGI (reference sequence). This CDR3 has 14 residues. V was clipped by 7 bases and J by 5 bases, with 17 bases between them. CDR3 sequence: CASNPGQGVYGYTF. The CDR3 nucleotides are TGTGCCAGCAACCCCGGGCAGGGAGTGTATGGCTACACCTTC.

The chain uses TRBV14 and TRBJ2-7; D is possibly TRBD2 (7 bases). CDR3 length: 15 amino acids. Germline CDR1 reads SGHDN; CDR2 reads FVKESK. Trimming took 5 bases from V and 7 from J, leaving 21 bases between them. In DNA, the CDR3 is TGTGCCAGCAGCACCGGGGGGCAACCCCGTGGGGAGCAGTACTTC. Its protein is CASSTGGQPRGEQYF.

There are a few counts of this clonotype. The chain employs TRBV7-8 and TRBJ1-1; D is ambiguous. Per the germline V gene, CDR1 is SGHVS and CDR2 is FQNEAQ. The CDR3 is made up of 19 amino acids. V shed 0 bases and J shed 3 bases, with 23 bases lying between them. The CDR3 coding sequence is TGTGCCAGCAGCTTAGCGAAATTTGAGCGGCTAAGTATGGACACTGAAGCTTTCTTT. This translates into CASSLAKFERLSMDTEAFF.

The V and J genes are TRBV12-3 or TRBV12-4 and TRBJ1-1, with D maybe TRBD1 (6 bases). The length of the CDR3 is 11 residues. Trimming removed 3 bases from V and 9 bases from J, with 8 bases in between. The CDR3 loop is CASSFTGQAFF. CDR3 DNA: TGTGCCAGCAGTTTCACAGGGCAAGCTTTCTTT.

This clonotype has more than one count but fewer than ten. This sequence joins TRBV11-2 and TRBJ1-5; D unclear. The germline V gene encodes CDR1 SGHAT and CDR2 FQNNGV. The CDR3 length is 14 residues. V shed 5 bases and J shed 1 base, with 9 bases lying between them. The CDR3 protein is CASSPGESNQPQHF. In DNA, the CDR3 is TGTGCCAGCAGCCCCGGTGAGAGCAATCAGCCCCAGCATTTT.

CDR3 nucleotides: TGCGCCAGCAGCCAAGTAACTAGCGGGATTCTGGAGACCCAGTACTTC. This gives the protein CASSQVTSGILETQYF. The chain uses TRBV4-1 and TRBJ2-5; 10 positions agree with TRBD2. The CDR3 has 16 amino acids. With V trimmed by 1 base and J by 5 bases, 7 bases remained unmatched. Looked up from germline, CDR1 is MGHRA and CDR2 is YSYEKL.

The chain has TRBV7-2 and TRBJ1-2; D is uncertain. CDR3 length: 15 amino acids. Trimming removed 3 bases from V and 7 bases from J, with 18 bases in between. Per germline, CDR1 SGHTA and CDR2 FQGNSA. Here the CDR3 reads CASSFSGIEVRGYTF. The CDR3 coding sequence is TGTGCCAGCAGCTTCTCCGGGATCGAGGTGCGTGGCTACACCTTC.

This chain links TRBV28 with TRBJ1-5; possibly TRBD1 for D (6 bases). Germline V lookup: CDR1 MDHEN, CDR2 SYDVKM. This CDR3 is 16 amino acids long. Trimming cost V 4 bases and J 2 bases, with 15 bases left between them. CDR3 nucleotides: TGTGCCAGCAGTTACGAACAGGGTAGGGGCAATCAGCCCCAGCATTTT. This encodes CASSYEQGRGNQPQHF.

A few counts support this clonotype. The chain couples TRBV20-1 to TRBJ2-5, with TRBD2 identical over 10 bases. Germline V CDR1 and CDR2: DFQATT, SNEGSKA (reference sequence). The J segment lost 3 bases and the V segment lost 7 bases, leaving 5 bases of the junction unmatched. This CDR3 contains 13 residues. The CDR3 DNA sequence: TGCAGTGAAGCGGGAGGGGGGGAAGAGACCCAGTACTTC. This translates into CSEAGGGEETQYF.

This clonotype was found a few times. The J gene is TRBJ1-5, the V gene TRBV28; the D gene is possibly TRBD1 (5 bases). With 1 base removed from V and 0 bases from J, the gap between germline ends came to 16 bases. The CDR3 length is 18 residues. Per germline, CDR1 MDHEN and CDR2 SYDVKM. This CDR3 reads CASSLFGEGPYSNQPQHF. Written as DNA, the CDR3 is TGTGCCAGCAGTTTATTCGGTGAGGGACCTTATAGCAATCAGCCCCAGCATTTT.

The gene calls are TRBV7-9 and TRBJ2-3; D is perhaps TRBD2 (6 bases). There are 14 residues in the CDR3. Germline loops: CDR1 SEHNR, CDR2 FQNEAQ (reference sequence). The V and J ends lost 5 bases and 5 bases respectively, with 14 bases between them. The CDR3 region has the DNA TGTGCCAGCAGCCCCGGGACTGGAGAAGATACGCAGTATTTT. It codes for CASSPGTGEDTQYF.

A single count supports this clonotype. This CDR3 is CASMRQGLSTNEKLFF. Here the CDR3 DNA reads TGTGCCAGCATGCGACAGGGACTTTCTACAAATGAAAAACTGTTTTTT. The V gene is TRBV2, the J gene TRBJ1-4; 7 nucleotides line up with TRBD1. Germline V lookup: CDR1 SNHLY, CDR2 FYNNEI. Germline trimming cut 7 bases from V and 5 bases from J; bases unmatched to any gene: 13. This CDR3 has 16 amino acids.